A single sample is the source of the 15 T cell receptor beta chains below, sequenced in a study of OX40 agonist ivuxolimab in advanced cancers. The data were produced by immunoSEQ multiplex PCR, yet TCRdb's version contains in-frame clones alone and is incomplete. There are 77,000 or so clones in the sample; about 84% occur only once, and around 0.51% lies in the top ten. This specimen was CD4+ or CD8+ T cells sorted from blood, taken in a trial of the OX40 agonist ivuxolimab. These receptors originate from an adult with an advanced solid tumor such as melanoma, head and neck, liver or kidney cancer.

V usage is TRBV5-1 and J usage is TRBJ2-2, with 10 bases aligning to TRBD2. This CDR3 comprises 18 residues. Germline V gives CDR1 SGHRS, CDR2 YFSETQ. J lost 5 bases, V lost 1 base, and 11 bases had no gene match. CDR3 nucleotide sequence: TGCGCCAGCAGCTTGCAAGCGGGAGGGTCCGGGGGGACCGGGGAGCTGTTTTTT. Translating gives CASSLQAGGSGGTGELFF.

The rearrangement uses TRBV1 and TRBJ2-7; the D call in the table, TRBD1, was not verified against the DNA. TRBV1 is a recognized pseudogene. This CDR3 has 13 residues. The CDR3: CTSSRGLNYEQYF. Written as DNA, the CDR3 is TGCACCAGCAGCCGGGGGCTCAACTACGAGCAGTACTTC.

The chain is built from TRBV30 and TRBJ2-6; D unresolved. Germline V gene sequence: CDR1 GTSNPN, CDR2 SVGIG (reference sequence). The CDR3 contains 11 residues. V lost 0 bases to trimming and J lost 8 bases, with 2 bases between them. The CDR3 DNA sequence: TGTGCCTGGAGTGTAACCAACGTCCTGACTTTC. It specifies CAWSVTNVLTF.

This clone was counted between two and nine times. The rearrangement uses TRBV7-2 and TRBJ1-3; 7 bases agree with TRBD1. CDR1 and CDR2 from the germline V gene are SGHTA and FQGNSA. The CDR3 consists of 15 residues. V lost 5 bases to trimming and J lost 3 bases; unmatched junction nucleotides: 7. This CDR3 reads CASSIQGQDGNTIYF. The CDR3 coding sequence is TGTGCCAGCAGCATACAAGGACAGGATGGAAACACCATATATTTT.

The rearrangement joins TRBV7-2 to TRBJ1-2; the D is unclear. V lost 4 bases to trimming and J lost 3 bases, with 6 bases between them. The V gene's germline CDR1 is SGHTA and CDR2 FQGNSA. The CDR3 sequence is 12 residues long. The CDR3 loop is CASSSQHYGYTF. CDR3 DNA: TGTGCCAGCAGCTCGCAGCACTATGGCTACACCTTC.

V and J are TRBV19 and TRBJ2-5; 7 nucleotides match TRBD1. The V segment lost 7 bases and the J segment 2 bases; nucleotides outside the gene matches: 10. Looked up from germline, CDR1 is LNHDA and CDR2 is SQIVND (reference sequence). The CDR3 loop spans 15 amino acids. Here the CDR3 DNA reads TGTGCCAGTACCAATCGCCGGGACAGTCAAGAGACCCAGTACTTC. Its protein is CASTNRRDSQETQYF.

J is TRBJ2-1 and V is TRBV5-1; 8 bases agree with TRBD2. The CDR3 is 14 residues long. J gave up 2 bases and V 4 bases, and 2 bases lay outside the gene matches. Germline values: CDR1 SGHRS, CDR2 YFSETQ. The CDR3 DNA reads as TGCGCCAGCAGCCCGGGGGGGGCCTACAATGAGCAGTTCTTC. It encodes CASSPGGAYNEQFF. Supplemented by reference TRBV5-1 and TRBJ2-1, the full variable domain reads KAGVTQTPRYLIKTRGQQVTLSCSPISGHRSVSWYQQTPGQGLQFLFEYFSETQRNKGNFPGRFSGRQFSNSRSEMNVSTLELGDSALYLCASSPGGAYNEQFFGPGTRLTVL.

The gene calls are TRBV28 and TRBJ2-5, with TRBD2 matching over 10 bases. In germline, CDR1 is MDHEN, CDR2 SYDVKM. V shed 9 bases and J 1 base; nucleotides not matched to a gene: 5. The CDR3 consists of 14 residues. The CDR3 is CASTSGEPQETQYF. The CDR3 DNA reads TGTGCCAGTACTAGCGGGGAACCCCAAGAGACCCAGTACTTC. Full variable domain (remainder filled in from reference TRBV28 and TRBJ2-5): DVKVTQSSRYLVKRTGEKVFLECVQDMDHENMFWYRQDPGLGLRLIYFSYDVKMKEKGDIPEGYSVSREKKERFSLILESASTNQTSMYLCASTSGEPQETQYFGPGTRLLVL.

The chain combines TRBV5-5 with TRBJ1-6; D is unclear. CDR1 SGHKS and CDR2 YYEKEE come from the germline V gene (reference sequence). This CDR3 is 19 amino acids long. Trimming took off 3 bases at V and 1 base at J, with 20 bases between the two ends. DNA for the CDR3: TGTGCCAGCAGCTCACCTCCGGGTGGGGAATCATCCTATAATTCACCCCTCCACTTT. Amino acids: CASSSPPGGESSYNSPLHF.

The chain has TRBV5-5 and TRBJ1-1; possibly TRBD1 for D (5 bases). The CDR3 extends over 15 amino acids. Trimming removed 0 bases from V and 2 bases from J, with 11 bases in between. Germline V gene sequence: CDR1 SGHKS, CDR2 YYEKEE (reference sequence). In DNA form, the CDR3 reads TGTGCCAGCAGCTTGGCCTGGGGGGGTAACACTGAAGCTTTCTTT. Translating gives CASSLAWGGNTEAFF.

The rearrangement links TRBV6-1 to TRBJ2-7; maybe TRBD1 (5 bases). From germline, CDR1 is MNHNS and CDR2 SASEGT. V gave up 5 bases and J gave up 6 bases, with 11 bases separating them. This CDR3 spans 12 amino acids. The CDR3 sequence is CASSRERGEQYF. CDR3 nucleotides: TGTGCCAGCAGTAGAGAAAGGGGCGAGCAGTACTTC.

This rearrangement joins TRBV25-1 to TRBJ1-1; possibly TRBD1 for D (5 bases). Germline CDR1 and CDR2: MGHDK and SYGVNS. Between the trimmed V and J ends, which lost 11 bases and 1 base, there was a span of 17 bases. The CDR3 sequence is 14 residues long. CDR3 in amino acids: CACQRGSRNTEAFF. For the CDR3, the DNA is TGTGCCTGCCAACGGGGGTCGAGGAACACTGAAGCTTTCTTT.

The V and J genes are TRBV6-1 and TRBJ1-2; D not resolved. Germline lookup yields CDR1 MNHNS and CDR2 SASEGT. CDR3 size: 15 residues. Deletions cut 1 base from V and 0 bases from J, with 9 bases between. Written as DNA, the CDR3 is TGTGCCAGCAGTGAAGGGGTGTATGCTAACTATGGCTACACCTTC. Its translation: CASSEGVYANYGYTF.

V and J are TRBV7-2 and TRBJ2-1, with TRBD2 matching over 10 bases. V lost 2 bases to trimming and J lost 3 bases; unmatched junction nucleotides: 7. CDR1 is SGHTA, CDR2 FQGNSA, per germline. The CDR3 consists of 17 residues. CDR3 region: CASSLRSGRAGYNEQFF. The DNA for the CDR3 is TGTGCCAGCAGCTTACGAAGCGGGAGGGCGGGCTACAATGAGCAGTTCTTC.

The gene calls are TRBV6-5 and TRBJ1-5; 10 bases match TRBD1. Trimming took 4 bases from V and 13 from J; bases not matched to a gene: 10. Germline V CDR1 and CDR2: MNHEY, SVGAGI. The length of the CDR3 is 14 residues. The CDR3 sequence: CASSLSRDRGGQHF. The DNA for the CDR3 is TGTGCCAGCAGTTTGTCCCGGGACAGGGGCGGGCAGCATTTT.